This TCR beta chain was retrieved from a study of control samples from healthy donors and cancer patients. Some clones are missing from TCRdb's copy, which holds only in-frame ones; the method was immunoSEQ multiplex PCR. The top ten clones hold roughly 18% of a sample with approximately 97,000 clones, roughly 80% of them seen once. V lost 3 bases and J lost 5, with 4 bases in between. The germline CDR1 and CDR2 sequences are ENHRY and SYGVKD. The CDR3 is made up of 11 amino acids. The chain is built from TRBV10-3 and TRBJ2-5; no firm D call. Material: blood. The origin of this receptor is a man aged 25-45 years in good health. The CDR3 spells CAISEGETQYF. In DNA, the CDR3 is TGTGCCATCAGTGAAGGGGAGACCCAGTACTTC.